The rows below give T cell receptor beta chains drawn from one sample of a study of T cell repertoires in cytomegalovirus infection. Via MiXCR, TCRdb re-called the reads, giving one row per CDR3 protein. The sample lists approximately 500,000 distinct CDR3 sequences, roughly 10% seen once, with 9.5% to 13% in the top ten. The sequenced material came from PBMCs. The receptors here all came from a human donor in good health (CMV status not recorded). Some clones in this sample may be carry-over from other donors' samples. CDR3s include the opening cysteine and the closing phenylalanine or tryptophan. The order of the fields is D gene, clone size, J gene, V gene, CDR3 protein, CDR3 DNA. A D gene is named only where the DNA matches it firmly. Only part of the rows carry a size: once, few, many, or a class if the clone is expanded.

>NA|many|TRBJ2-1|TRBV29-1
CSVAGASSYNEQFF
TGCAGCGTAGCCGGGGCAAGCTCCTACAATGAGCAGTTCTTC
>NA|many|TRBJ1-6|TRBV6-2/TRBV6-3
CASSQGDTYNSPLHF
TGTGCCAGCAGTCAAGGGGACACCTATAATTCACCCCTCCACTTT
>NA|many|TRBJ1-2|TRBV12-3/TRBV12-4
CASSLAGQGPYGYTF
TGTGCCAGCAGTTTAGCCGGGCAGGGACCCTATGGCTACACCTTC
>TRBD2|many|TRBJ2-1|TRBV7-2
CASSRGLSEQFF
TGTGCCAGCAGCCGGGGACTATCTGAGCAGTTCTTC
>NA|many|TRBJ1-5|TRBV9
CASSVGQPNQPQHF
TGTGCCAGCAGCGTAGGACAGCCCAATCAGCCCCAGCATTTT
>NA|many|TRBJ2-2|TRBV24-1
CATSAYRNTGELFF
TGTGCCACCAGTGCCTACAGAAACACCGGGGAGCTGTTTTTT
>TRBD1|few|TRBJ2-1|TRBV20-1
CSASGQGENEQFF
TGCAGTGCTTCGGGACAGGGGGAGAATGAGCAGTTCTTC
>NA|NA|TRBJ2-1|TRBV20-1
CSARDRDLIFEQFF
TGCAGTGCTAGGGACCGGGACCTTATTTTTGAGCAGTTCTTC
>TRBD2|many|TRBJ2-3|TRBV14
CASSQKGLTTDTQYF
TGTGCCAGCAGCCAGAAGGGACTAACCACAGATACGCAGTATTTT
>NA|many|TRBJ1-3|TRBV2
CARKGSGNTIYF
TGTGCCAGGAAGGGATCGGGAAACACCATATATTTT
>TRBD1|many|TRBJ1-5|TRBV2
CASTRDSQNQPQHF
TGTGCCAGCACTCGGGACAGTCAAAATCAGCCCCAGCATTTT
>NA|many|TRBJ2-3|TRBV19
CASSIPGFGDTQYF
TGTGCCAGTAGTATACCAGGGTTCGGAGATACGCAGTATTTT
>NA|many|TRBJ2-1|TRBV28
CASSPRVSQNNEQFF
TGTGCCAGCAGTCCCCGGGTCAGCCAAAACAATGAGCAGTTCTTC
>NA|many|TRBJ2-5|TRBV6-6
CASSYSPGGPGITQYF
TGTGCCAGCAGTTACTCGCCCGGCGGTCCGGGGATAACCCAGTACTTC
>TRBD1|few|TRBJ2-7|TRBV4-1
CASSQQLDRGFEQYF
TGCGCCAGCAGCCAACAGCTGGACAGGGGTTTCGAGCAGTACTTC
>NA|many|TRBJ1-1|TRBV7-9
CASSPGSSGEAFF
TGTGCCAGCAGCCCCGGATCCTCCGGTGAAGCTTTCTTT
>TRBD2|many|TRBJ2-1|TRBV7-9
CASSSPTGGLWDEQFF
TGTGCCAGCAGCTCCCCCACGGGAGGCTTGTGGGATGAGCAGTTCTTC
>TRBD2|many|TRBJ2-1|TRBV11-2
CASTPTQAGGRNEQFF
TGTGCCAGCACCCCGACACAAGCGGGGGGGAGGAATGAGCAGTTCTTC
>TRBD2|many|TRBJ2-5|TRBV11-2
CASSTGLAGFQETQYF
TGTGCCAGCAGCACGGGACTAGCGGGATTTCAAGAGACCCAGTACTTC
>NA|many|TRBJ1-5|TRBV6-6
CASSRSDGPTNQPQHF
TGTGCCAGCAGTCGATCGGACGGACCTACAAATCAGCCCCAGCATTTT
>TRBD2|few|TRBJ2-1|TRBV20-1
CSASRSGRHDEQFF
TGCAGTGCTAGTCGGAGCGGGAGACACGATGAGCAGTTCTTC
>NA|many|TRBJ2-7|TRBV7-9
CASSSIAYEQYF
TGTGCCAGCAGCTCCATAGCTTACGAGCAGTACTTC
>NA|many|TRBJ2-1|TRBV11-2
CASSLGRDEQFF
TGTGCCAGCAGCTTAGGGAGGGATGAGCAGTTCTTC
>NA|many|TRBJ1-5|TRBV12-3/TRBV12-4
CASSWGDQPQHF
TGTGCCAGCAGTTGGGGCGATCAGCCCCAGCATTTT
>NA|NA|TRBJ2-5|TRBV29-1
CSVESAGVQETQYF
TGCAGCGTTGAATCCGCAGGGGTTCAAGAGACCCAGTACTTC
>TRBD1|many|TRBJ2-3|TRBV7-3
CASSLTGVLADTQYF
TGTGCCAGCAGCTTGACAGGGGTCCTGGCAGATACGCAGTATTTT
>NA|many|TRBJ2-6|TRBV12-3/TRBV12-4
CASRTSLANVLTF
TGTGCCAGCAGAACGAGCTTGGCCAACGTCCTGACTTTC
>NA|many|TRBJ2-3|TRBV12-3/TRBV12-4
CASSLGMGDTQYF
TGTGCCAGCAGTTTGGGGATGGGAGATACGCAGTATTTT